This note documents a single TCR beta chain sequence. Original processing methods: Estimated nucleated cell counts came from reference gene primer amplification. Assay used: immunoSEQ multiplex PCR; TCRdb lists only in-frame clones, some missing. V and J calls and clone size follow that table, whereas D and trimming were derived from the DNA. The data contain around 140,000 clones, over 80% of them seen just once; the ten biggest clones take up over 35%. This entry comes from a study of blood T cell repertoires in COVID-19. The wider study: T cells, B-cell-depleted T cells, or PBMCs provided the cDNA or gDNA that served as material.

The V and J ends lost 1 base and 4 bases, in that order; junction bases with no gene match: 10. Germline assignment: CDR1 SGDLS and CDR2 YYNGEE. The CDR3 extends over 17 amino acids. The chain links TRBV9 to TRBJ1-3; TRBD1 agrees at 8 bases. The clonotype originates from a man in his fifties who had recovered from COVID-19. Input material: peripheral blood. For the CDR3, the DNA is TGTGCCAGCAGCGTAAAACCGGACAGGGTTTTAGGAAACACCATATATTTT. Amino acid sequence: CASSVKPDRVLGNTIYF.